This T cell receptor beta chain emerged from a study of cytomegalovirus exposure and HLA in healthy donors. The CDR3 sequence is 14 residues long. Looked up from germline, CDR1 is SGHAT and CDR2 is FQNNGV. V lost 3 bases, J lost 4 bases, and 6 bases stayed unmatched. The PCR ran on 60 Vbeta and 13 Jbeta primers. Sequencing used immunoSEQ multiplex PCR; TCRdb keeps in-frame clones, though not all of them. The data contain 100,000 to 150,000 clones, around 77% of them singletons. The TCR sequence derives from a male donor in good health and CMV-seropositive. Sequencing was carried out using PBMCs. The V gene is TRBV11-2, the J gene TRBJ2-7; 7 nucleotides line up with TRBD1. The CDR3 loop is CASSLAGTEYEQYF. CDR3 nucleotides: TGTGCCAGCAGCTTGGCCGGGACAGAATACGAGCAGTACTTC. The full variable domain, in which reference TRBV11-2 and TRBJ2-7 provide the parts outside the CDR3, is EAGVAQSPRYKIIEKRQSVAFWCNPISGHATLYWYQQILGQGPKLLIQFQNNGVVDDSQLPKDRFSAERLKGVDSTLKIQPAKLEDSAVYLCASSLAGTEYEQYFGPGTRLTVT.